These 3 T cell receptor beta chains were all obtained from the same sample, sequenced in a study of T cell responses to AZD1222 COVID-19 vaccine. The repertoire was sequenced with immunoSEQ multiplex PCR; TCRdb's copy has only in-frame clones and lacks some. The sample has about 78,000 clones, approximately 86% seen once; the top ten hold about 22%. Specimen: peripheral blood, collected on day 0 of AZD1222 vaccination. The receptors here all came from an adult in good health.

A single count supports this clone. This sequence joins TRBV6-4 and TRBJ2-2, with a possible D match to TRBD2 (6 bases). The CDR3 runs 16 residues. V lost 5 bases and J 4 bases, leaving 17 bases between the germline ends. Germline assignment: CDR1 MRHNA and CDR2 SNTAGT. The chain's CDR3 is CASSPGGGRGTGELFF. DNA for the CDR3: TGTGCCAGCAGTCCAGGCGGAGGGAGAGGCACCGGGGAGCTGTTTTTT.

The CDR3 coding sequence is TGTGCCAGCACCCCAGGGGGATCCTACAATGAGCAGTTCTTC. It codes for CASTPGGSYNEQFF. The chain is built from TRBV6-2 or TRBV6-3 and TRBJ2-1, with TRBD1 matching 7 bases. Germline V CDR1 and CDR2: MNHEY, SVGEGT. The trim removed 7 bases at V and 1 base at J, leaving 4 bases unmatched. The CDR3 is made up of 14 amino acids.

The chain recombines TRBV6-5 with TRBJ2-5; possible D gene TRBD2, 6 bases. The CDR3 is 15 residues long. The ends were cut back, 0 bases at V and 4 bases at J, with 12 bases in the middle. Germline assignment: CDR1 MNHEY and CDR2 SVGAGI. The CDR3 DNA follows: TGTGCCAGCAGTTACTCGAAGGCGGGAATAGAGACCCAGTACTTC. Encoded protein: CASSYSKAGIETQYF.